This TCR beta chain is drawn from a study of CD8+ T cells in alopecia areata. The treatment: oral pan-JAK inhibitor, 5-10 mg twice daily. Germline CDR1 LGHNA, CDR2 YSLEER. The CDR3 loop spans 14 amino acids. J was trimmed by 6 bases and V by 3 bases; bases with no gene match: 3. RNA was extracted and reverse transcribed into cDNA as the sequencing template. Profiling relied on immunoSEQ multiplex PCR, and the TCRdb table lists in-frame clones only, not all of them. The sample records 150,000 to 200,000 clones, roughly 60% being singletons. The material was CD4+ T cells sorted from blood, obtained at week 24, from a patient treated with tofacitinib. The chain joins TRBV4-3 to TRBJ2-2; 8 positions agree with TRBD1. This receptor was identified in a human donor with alopecia areata. In DNA form, the CDR3 reads TGCGCCAGCAGCCATTTACAGGGGGCCGGGGAGCTGTTTTTT. It translates to CASSHLQGAGELFF.